Sequencing of this T cell receptor beta chain was carried out in a study of cytomegalovirus exposure and HLA in healthy donors. This CDR3 has 16 residues. Germline CDR1 reads GTSNPN; CDR2 reads SVGIG (reference sequence). V shed 4 bases and J shed 2 bases, with 17 bases lying between them. The PCR used 60 Vbeta and 13 Jbeta primers. TCRdb's table, derived via immunoSEQ multiplex PCR, lists solely in-frame clones and lacks some. The table for this sample gives more than 70,000 clones. Details on this clone: The antigen remains unidentified.

Study-wide findings and caveats: Across donors, most TCRs were seen rarely, yet some public ones were widespread.

The receptor was isolated from a woman aged 60-75 years in good health and CMV-seronegative. The chain employs TRBV30 and TRBJ2-2, with D possibly matching TRBD1 (6 bases). Sequenced material: PBMCs. The CDR3: CAWIPWIRGNTGELFF. CDR3 DNA: TGTGCCTGGATCCCCTGGATCAGGGGAAACACCGGGGAGCTGTTTTTT. Using reference TRBV30 and TRBJ2-2 for the parts outside the CDR3, the full variable domain is SQTIHQWPATLVQPVGSPLSLECTVEGTSNPNLYWYRQAAGRGLQLLFYSVGIGQISSEVPQNLSASRPQDRQFILSSKKLLLSDSGFYLCAWIPWIRGNTGELFFGEGSRLTVL.